This record concerns one TCR beta chain sequence. By its share of the sample, this clonotype is large (0.1 to 1%). What this receptor recognizes is not known. The record has no base qualities; no much larger clone is one base away. These data are taken from a study of T cells in AML relapse after transplant (dated by TCRdb to the late 2010s). Regarding the research as a whole: In a retrospective study, inhibitory receptor expression and TCR repertoires of bone marrow T cells were examined in patients who had received allogeneic HSCT for myeloid malignancy. What the work shows at the level of the full study, not this receptor alone: TCR repertoire comparisons rested on very few samples, with only a few individuals per group for unsorted bone marrow.

Trimming accounts for 6 bases at V and 2 bases at J, while the number of junction bases matched to no gene is 10. From cysteine to phenylalanine, the CDR3 is 15 amino acids long. Solely the CDR3 DNA is kept, with 45 bases framed from the first base. The germline V gene encodes CDR1 SGHRS and CDR2 YFSETQ. The library was generated by PCR. TCR alpha and beta chains were amplified from RNA with a modified RACE PCR protocol rather than multiplex PCR. Libraries were sequenced on an Illumina MiSeq, and raw reads were demultiplexed by sample-specific barcode combinations. The authors' pipeline ran thus. MiXCR software was used to identify TCR clonotypes from the sequencing reads. TCRdb handled the public reads itself, with Q25 trimming in fastp and clone calling in MiXCR, and kept productive beta chains. Rows merge per CDR3 protein into single entries with the most common DNA and genes. What appears here as the V and J calls and clone size reflects TCRdb's work, not the paper's. The sample table lists 190 or so distinct CDR3 sequences, around 8.1% of them with a count of one. The top ten constitute over 9.5% of the sample.

The sequencing here drew on bone marrow, either the whole sample or a sorted T cell fraction (not recorded which), taken at relapse. The receptor was isolated from a human donor who had a stem cell transplant for acute myeloid leukemia. Where a transplant has occurred, the graft donor may have supplied some of the T cells. This chain joins TRBV5-1 to TRBJ2-7; a stretch of 8 junction bases matches TRBD2. The encoded CDR3 is CASTLTGGPTYEQYF. Here is the DNA: TGCGCCAGCACCCTGACGGGGGGGCCAACCTACGAGCAGTACTTC.